This T cell receptor (beta chain) was profiled in a study of patients and donors after allogeneic stem cell transplantation. Trimming shortened V by 0 bases and J by 5 bases, and 13 bases separated the two germline ends. The length of the CDR3 is 16 residues. TCRdb processed the RT-PCR reads anew with MiXCR; each CDR3 protein has one entry. The profile shows 800,000 to 1,000,000 distinct CDR3 sequences, around 17% of them singletons. The clonotype originates from a human donor who was either an allogeneic HSCT recipient or a stem cell or donor lymphocyte infusion donor (not recorded which). It is not recorded whose cells these are; they may come from a transplant donor. The sequencing input was blood, either unsorted or a sorted T cell fraction (not recorded which). The chain joins TRBV12-3 or TRBV12-4 to TRBJ2-2, with D hard to call. The CDR3 region has the DNA TGTGCCAGCAGTTTAGCGGGAACTCCCCGGACCGGGGAGCTGTTTTTT. This codes for CASSLAGTPRTGELFF.